A selection of T cell receptor beta chains follows, all from one sample in a study of identical twins. In TCRdb, the 5' RACE reads were re-called with MiXCR into one record per CDR3 protein. Among 690,000 or so distinct CDR3 sequences, roughly 8% were seen once, and the ten largest hold 0.75% to 1%. Another study also made use of these data, one on yellow fever vaccine responses in identical twins.

The source material was PBMCs. The receptors were gathered from a young woman in good health. Both conserved end residues are part of each CDR3. The D gene is left open where the match is weak. Size is omitted from some rows. Given values are once, few, many or a class for expanded clones.

clone_size	d_call	v_call	j_call	cdr3_aa	cdr3_nt
many	.	TRBV27	TRBJ2-5	CASSFQSTNKGETQYF	TGTGCCAGCAGTTTTCAGTCCACCAACAAGGGAGAGACCCAGTACTTC
.	.	TRBV29-1	TRBJ2-5	CSVEAWAQETQYF	TGCAGCGTTGAAGCTTGGGCACAAGAGACCCAGTACTTC
few	TRBD2	TRBV20-1	TRBJ2-3	CSADIIGLAGVNTDTQYF	TGCAGTGCTGATATAATCGGACTAGCGGGAGTGAACACAGATACGCAGTATTTT
.	.	TRBV27	TRBJ2-5	CASSEGWGKETQYF	TGTGCCAGCAGTGAAGGGTGGGGCAAAGAGACCCAGTACTTC
.	.	TRBV4-1	TRBJ2-7	CASSQDTLEFDYEQYF	TGCGCCAGCAGCCAAGATACCTTAGAGTTCGACTACGAGCAGTACTTC
many	.	TRBV5-1	TRBJ2-2	CASSSRSGANTGELFF	TGCGCCAGCAGCTCCCGAAGTGGGGCGAACACCGGGGAGCTGTTTTTT
few	.	TRBV3-1	TRBJ2-7	CASSSRSVGKWYF	TGTGCCAGCAGCTCCCGCTCGGTGGGTAAGTGGTACTTC
many	TRBD1	TRBV5-5	TRBJ1-5	CASIRDSNSNQPQHF	TGTGCCAGCATCCGGGACAGCAATAGCAATCAGCCCCAGCATTTT
many	TRBD1	TRBV12-3/TRBV12-4	TRBJ1-6	CASSFPGQSNSPLHF	TGTGCCAGCAGTTTCCCGGGACAGTCAAATTCACCCCTCCACTTT
many	TRBD2	TRBV20-1	TRBJ2-3	CSASGAPAGGGTQYF	TGCAGTGCTTCAGGTGCCCCAGCTGGCGGGGGTACGCAGTATTTT
.	.	TRBV5-1	TRBJ1-1	CASGQGLDTEAFF	TGCGCCAGCGGCCAAGGTCTGGACACTGAAGCTTTCTTT
few	.	TRBV19	TRBJ2-1	CASSSRDKYNEQFF	TGTGCCAGTTCCAGTCGGGACAAGTACAATGAGCAGTTCTTC
few	.	TRBV3-1	TRBJ2-5	CASSQSGAIPGETQYF	TGTGCCAGCAGCCAGTCCGGGGCTATCCCAGGGGAGACCCAGTACTTC
many	.	TRBV24-1	TRBJ2-1	CATSDSFSYNEQFF	TGTGCCACCAGTGACAGTTTCTCCTACAATGAGCAGTTCTTC
.	.	TRBV12-3/TRBV12-4	TRBJ2-6	CAFSLVAGIGASGANVLTF	TGTGCCTTCAGTTTAGTGGCGGGGATCGGGGCCTCTGGGGCCAACGTCCTGACTTTC
.	TRBD2	TRBV20-1	TRBJ2-3	CSAKFTSGGYPGDTQYF	TGCAGTGCTAAGTTTACTAGCGGGGGGTACCCCGGTGATACGCAGTATTTT
.	TRBD1	TRBV7-8	TRBJ2-4	CASSLTGQGPAKNIQYF	TGTGCCAGCAGCTTAACGGGACAGGGCCCAGCCAAAAACATTCAGTACTTC
many	.	TRBV12-3/TRBV12-4	TRBJ1-6	CASSLEGVGSPLHF	TGTGCCAGCAGTTTGGAGGGAGTTGGTTCACCCCTCCACTTT
many	.	TRBV7-7	TRBJ2-3	CASSLADTDTQYF	TGTGCTAGCAGCTTAGCGGACACAGATACGCAGTATTTT
many	TRBD1	TRBV6-5	TRBJ2-7	CASSYRTGYEQYF	TGTGCCAGCAGTTATAGGACAGGGTACGAGCAGTACTTC
.	.	TRBV10-3	TRBJ2-7	CAISDTGRLYEQYF	TGTGCCATCAGTGACACGGGACGGTTATACGAGCAGTACTTC
few	TRBD2	TRBV5-1	TRBJ2-5	CASSLVGGGIETQYF	TGCGCCAGCAGCTTGGTGGGCGGGGGTATCGAGACCCAGTACTTC
.	TRBD2	TRBV7-6	TRBJ2-5	CASSLEERGILTQYF	TGTGCCAGCAGCTTAGAGGAGCGGGGGATCTTGACCCAGTACTTC